This is a list of T cell receptor beta chains from one sample in a study of CD8+ T cells in alopecia areata. Clones were read by immunoSEQ multiplex PCR, and TCRdb kept only the in-frame ones, dropping some. The table has 150,000 to 200,000 clones, 50% to 65% seen once; the top ten hold more than 13%. The sample here was CD4+ T cells sorted from blood, taken at week 24, from a patient treated with tofacitinib. Receptor source: a human donor with alopecia areata. CDR3s include the opening cysteine and the closing phenylalanine or tryptophan.

v_call	j_call	cdr3_aa
TRBV7-2	TRBJ2-1	CASSLFRGRNEQFF
TRBV30	TRBJ1-1	CAWRGQSLGTEAFF
TRBV30	TRBJ1-6	CAWAGTAYNSPLHF
TRBV5-1	TRBJ1-5	CATAPRDRDQPQHF
TRBV30	TRBJ2-7	CAWTGSRRNRYEQYF
TRBV6-5	TRBJ2-7	CASSYLGSAYEQYF
TRBV11-3	TRBJ2-7	CASSLDSAGASSYEQYF
TRBV29-1	TRBJ2-2	CSVGQGVTGELFF
TRBV30	TRBJ1-3	CAWTGGGNTIYF
TRBV29-1	TRBJ1-5	CSVGTELYQPQHF
TRBV29-1	TRBJ2-2	CSVGEGGAGELFF
TRBV30	TRBJ2-5	CAWRSFLYQETQYF
TRBV4-2	TRBJ2-7	CASSQDQASGGSEQYF
TRBV30	TRBJ2-2	CAWTKGGNTGELFF
TRBV29-1	TRBJ2-3	CSVEDPGPDTQYF
TRBV2	TRBJ1-1	CASSILGASAEAFF
TRBV30	TRBJ1-3	CAWSNLGASGNTIYF
TRBV19	TRBJ1-5	CASNPRGHIQPQHF
TRBV7-2	TRBJ2-2	CASSPTVSGELFF
TRBV9	TRBJ2-1	CASSVRGEQFF
TRBV5-1	TRBJ2-7	CASSVTGETYNEQYF
TRBV30	TRBJ2-7	CAWSTGQGVEQYF
TRBV12-5	TRBJ2-5	CASAPIQETQYF
TRBV6-5	TRBJ2-3	CASSQDRVLDTQYF
TRBV20-1	TRBJ1-1	CSARRDTEAFF
TRBV30	TRBJ2-2	CAWSVTGVTGELFF
TRBV2	TRBJ2-1	CASSQDRGPLYEQFF
TRBV5-6	TRBJ2-6	CASSLGQGGANVLTF
TRBV5-1	TRBJ1-1	CASSIDQGNKVFF
TRBV5-1	TRBJ1-2	CASSLGQTYGYTF
TRBV18	TRBJ1-2	CASSPPTRPSGYTF
TRBV4-2	TRBJ1-5	CASSQPGAGQPQHF
TRBV30	TRBJ1-2	CAWSVSTAFYSYTF
TRBV29-1	TRBJ1-5	CSVGQGLGQPQHF
TRBV5-1	TRBJ2-3	CASSEGLAGGRTDTQYF
TRBV9	TRBJ2-1	CASSVQGNDEQFF
TRBV29-1	TRBJ2-1	CSGDSNEQFF
TRBV10-3	TRBJ2-3	CASRESTDTQYF
TRBV30	TRBJ1-4	CAWTKGQLNEKLFF
TRBV11-3	TRBJ2-4	CASSLDSRGNIQYF
TRBV30	TRBJ2-7	CAWSVGQVYYEQYF
TRBV5-1	TRBJ2-2	CASSKGQADTGELFF
TRBV30	TRBJ1-5	CAWSESGGGQPQHF
TRBV7-9	TRBJ2-1	CASSRLVGQFF
TRBV6-5	TRBJ2-3	CASSSYKEDTQYF
TRBV5-4	TRBJ1-2	CASISQGYGYTF
TRBV29-1	TRBJ1-1	CSVIGVNTEAFF
TRBV27	TRBJ2-2	CASSLGGLDTGELFF
TRBV5-1	TRBJ2-7	CASSTDRGEQYF
TRBV27	TRBJ1-1	CASSGGGNTEAFF
TRBV5-1	TRBJ2-7	CASSLGDSFYEQYF
TRBV29-1	TRBJ2-7	CSVSTGSYEQYF
TRBV29-1	TRBJ2-1	CSVAPLPWIPVREQFF
TRBV7-9	TRBJ1-4	CASSSRRLEKLFF
TRBV29-1	TRBJ2-1	CSAGQGAYNEQFF
TRBV4-2	TRBJ2-5	CASSQDGMQETQYF
TRBV5-1	TRBJ2-5	CASSLFTVQETQYF
TRBV5-1	TRBJ1-6	CASSLSVYDSPLHF
TRBV15	TRBJ1-6	CATSTSSSYNSPLHF
TRBV29-1	TRBJ1-1	CSVEGGGRRNTEAFF